The sequence of this T cell receptor beta chain was determined in a study of cytomegalovirus exposure and HLA in healthy donors. Trimming shortened V by 0 bases and J by 0 bases, and 6 bases separated the two germline ends. There are 14 residues in the CDR3. From germline, CDR1 is SGHVS and CDR2 FQNEAQ. The PCR employed 60 Vbeta primers together with 13 Jbeta primers. Measured with immunoSEQ multiplex PCR; TCRdb has only the in-frame clones, and not every one. The table lists some 250,000 clones, roughly 80% of them singletons. Samples came from healthy bone marrow donors. The specimen sequenced was PBMCs. This clonotype was sampled from a woman aged 40 to 50 in good health and CMV-seropositive. The J gene is TRBJ2-7, the V gene TRBV7-8; D gene uncertain. The CDR3 loop reads CASSLASFSYEQYF. DNA for the CDR3: TGTGCCAGCAGCTTAGCGTCATTCTCCTACGAGCAGTACTTC.